This entry lists 7 T cell receptor beta chains sequenced from one sample in a study of cytomegalovirus exposure and HLA in healthy donors. The method was immunoSEQ multiplex PCR; TCRdb's version includes in-frame clones alone and lacks a portion of them. In the table there are around 150,000 clones, around four fifths of which are singletons. Sequencing was carried out using PBMCs. These receptor sequences come from a man younger than 40 in good health and CMV-seropositive.

The chain combines TRBV5-1 with TRBJ2-3; 12 positions agree with TRBD2. CDR3 length: 15 amino acids. V dropped 6 bases and J dropped 3; count of bases not matched to a gene: 5. Germline V gives CDR1 SGHRS, CDR2 YFSETQ. As DNA, the CDR3 is TGCGCCAGCACTACTAGCGGGGGGTGGACAGATACGCAGTATTTT. Its protein is CASTTSGGWTDTQYF. Using reference TRBV5-1 and TRBJ2-3 for the parts outside the CDR3, the full variable domain is KAGVTQTPRYLIKTRGQQVTLSCSPISGHRSVSWYQQTPGQGLQFLFEYFSETQRNKGNFPGRFSGRQFSNSRSEMNVSTLELGDSALYLCASTTSGGWTDTQYFGPGTRLTVL.

The chain has TRBV19 and TRBJ2-5; 12 bases map to TRBD2. Germline lookup yields CDR1 LNHDA and CDR2 SQIVND (reference sequence). The length of the CDR3 is 15 residues. V dropped 6 bases and J dropped 5; count of bases not matched to a gene: 7. Here the CDR3 DNA reads TGTGCCAGTAGCCTAACTAGCGGGGGGTACGAGACCCAGTACTTC. It codes for CASSLTSGGYETQYF.

The chain is built from TRBV18 and TRBJ1-1; 7 bases are a match to TRBD1. The junction had 15 bases not matched to a gene; V was cut back by 6 bases and J by 5 bases. This CDR3 has 16 amino acids. Looked up from germline, CDR1 is KGHSH and CDR2 is LQKENI. Here the CDR3 DNA reads TGTGCCAGCTCCGGACAGGCGGCGGGGCATGGGACTGAAGCTTTCTTT. Its translation is CASSGQAAGHGTEAFF.

Of note for this clone: Other DNA sequences within the sample encode an identical CDR3. V usage is TRBV7-3 and J usage is TRBJ1-1; tentatively, D is TRBD1 (5 bases). V was cut by 4 bases and J by 1 base, with 7 bases left in between. The CDR3 sequence is 13 residues long. The germline V gene has CDR1 SGHTA and CDR2 FQGTGA. CDR3: CASSSQGNTEAFF. In DNA, the CDR3 is TGTGCCAGCAGCTCCCAGGGGAACACTGAAGCTTTCTTT.

CDR3 in amino acids: CASTTGGRSNQPQHF. The CDR3 nucleotides are TGTGCCAGCACTACAGGGGGTCGGAGCAATCAGCCCCAGCATTTT. The chain couples TRBV21-1 to TRBJ1-5; the table gives TRBD1 as D, unverified against the DNA. TRBV21-1 is reported as a pseudogene. The CDR3 consists of 15 residues.

The J gene is TRBJ2-3, the V gene TRBV21-1; the table calls TRBD1, which could not be checked here. TRBV21-1 is a pseudogene segment. This CDR3 contains 17 residues. The chain's CDR3 is CASSTLWDRERTDTQYF. CDR3 DNA sequence: TGTGCCAGCAGCACATTGTGGGACAGGGAGAGGACAGATACGCAGTATTTT.

V gene TRBV7-2 combines with J gene TRBJ2-3, with 9 bases matching TRBD2. Germline V CDR1 and CDR2: SGHTA, FQGNSA. CDR3 length: 16 residues. Losses at the gene ends were 0 bases for V and 2 bases for J; bases not matched to a gene: 3. The CDR3 coding sequence is TGTGCCAGCAGCTTAGCGCGGGGGGGCGACACAGATACGCAGTATTTT. This translates into CASSLARGGDTDTQYF. The full variable domain, rest sourced from reference TRBV7-2 and TRBJ2-3, is GAGVSQSPSNKVTEKGKDVELRCDPISGHTALYWYRQSLGQGLEFLIYFQGNSAPDKSGLPSDRFSAERTGGSVSTLTIQRTQQEDSAVYLCASSLARGGDTDTQYFGPGTRLTVL.